What follows describes a single T cell receptor (beta chain). The ends lost 2 bases at V and 3 bases at J; junction bases unmatched: 6. The length of the CDR3 is 15 residues. The cohort comprised adults aged 18 to 89 years residing in 20 to 30 US areas. Membership in each cohort depended on participant-reported clinical history. This sample is part of a study of blood T cell repertoires in COVID-19. Study at large: Sites across the United States, Italy and Spain contributed samples from acute and convalescent COVID-19.

Here immunoSEQ multiplex PCR was the method, and the copy in TCRdb shows in-frame clones only, minus some. This table has 200,000 to 250,000 clones, approximately 83% appearing once. The chain joins TRBV23-1 to TRBJ1-1, with TRBD1 identical over 7 bases. TRBV23-1 is recorded as an ORF, its role being uncertain. The sequencing sample was made of PBMCs or T cells enriched from blood (not recorded which). The receptor's source is a woman aged 55-75 years who had recovered from COVID-19. CDR3 in amino acids: CASSQTPGQDTEAFF. DNA for the CDR3: TGCGCCAGCAGTCAAACCCCCGGACAGGACACTGAAGCTTTCTTT.